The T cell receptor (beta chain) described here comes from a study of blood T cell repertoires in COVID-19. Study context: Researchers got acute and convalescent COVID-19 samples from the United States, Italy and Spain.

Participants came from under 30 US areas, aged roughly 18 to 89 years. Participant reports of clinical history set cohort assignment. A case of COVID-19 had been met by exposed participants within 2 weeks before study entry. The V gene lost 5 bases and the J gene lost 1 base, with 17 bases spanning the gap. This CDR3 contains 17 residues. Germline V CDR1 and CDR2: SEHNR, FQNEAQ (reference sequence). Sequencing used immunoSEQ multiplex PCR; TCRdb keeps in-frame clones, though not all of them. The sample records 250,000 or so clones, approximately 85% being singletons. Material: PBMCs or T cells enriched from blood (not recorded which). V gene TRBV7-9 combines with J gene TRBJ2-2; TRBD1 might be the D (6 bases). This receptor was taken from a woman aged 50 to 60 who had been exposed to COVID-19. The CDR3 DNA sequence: TGTGCCAGCAGCACCCAGGACAGAGGAGGGAACACCGGGGAGCTGTTTTTT. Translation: CASSTQDRGGNTGELFF. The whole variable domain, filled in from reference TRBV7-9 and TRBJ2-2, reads DTGVSQNPRHKITKRGQNVTFRCDPISEHNRLYWYRQTLGQGPEFLTYFQNEAQLEKSRLLSDRFSAERPKGSFSTLEIQRTEQGDSAMYLCASSTQDRGGNTGELFFGEGSRLTVL.